The rows below give T cell receptor beta chains drawn from one sample of a study of blood T cell repertoires in COVID-19. Assay used: immunoSEQ multiplex PCR; TCRdb lists only in-frame clones, some missing. The repertoire holds about 110,000 clones, with roughly 79% as singletons. The sequenced sample was peripheral blood. Source of these receptors: a woman older than 75 with active or convalescent COVID-19. The CDR3 runs from the conserved cysteine through the conserved F or W. The order of the fields is clone size, J gene, D gene, V gene, CDR3 DNA, CDR3 protein. A D gene is named only where the DNA matches it firmly. Size is stated for part of the rows, as once, few or many counts, or as a class when the clone is expanded.

many | TRBJ2-7 | - | TRBV5-1 | TGCGCCAGCAGCCCCCTAGCTGTATACGAGCAGTACTTC | CASSPLAVYEQYF
- | TRBJ2-5 | - | TRBV10-3 | TGTGCCATCACCCACAGGGATGGAGAGACCCAGTACTTC | CAITHRDGETQYF
- | TRBJ2-6 | - | TRBV19 | TGTGCCAGTAGTATTTGGGCAGACTCTGGGGCCAACGTCCTGACTTTC | CASSIWADSGANVLTF
- | TRBJ1-1 | - | TRBV15 | TGTGCCACCAGTCCCGGACTTAACACTGAAGCTTTCTTT | CATSPGLNTEAFF
- | TRBJ2-5 | - | TRBV28 | TGTGCCAGCAGTTTAGGGGCCGCCTACAGCGAGACCCAGTACTTC | CASSLGAAYSETQYF
- | TRBJ2-7 | TRBD2 | TRBV20-1 | TGCAGTGCTAGTGCTCCAACACCGGGACTAGTCTCCTACGAGCAGTACTTC | CSASAPTPGLVSYEQYF
- | TRBJ2-7 | - | TRBV30 | TGTGCCTGGAGTTGGAGCCGGAGCTCCTACGAGCAGTACTTC | CAWSWSRSSYEQYF
- | TRBJ1-1 | - | TRBV5-4 | TGTGCCAGCAGCCCGCAGGGGAACATGAACACTGAAGCTTTCTTT | CASSPQGNMNTEAFF
once | TRBJ2-3 | TRBD2 | TRBV5-8 | TGTGCCAGCAGCTTGGGGCCGAGAGCGGGAGTGTGGGCAGATACGCAGTATTTT | CASSLGPRAGVWADTQYF
- | TRBJ1-5 | - | TRBV15 | TGTGCCACCAGCAGAGACGTAGGGGGTAATCAGCCCCAGCATTTT | CATSRDVGGNQPQHF
- | TRBJ2-5 | - | TRBV3-1/TRBV3-2 | TGTGCCAGCAGCCATCGGTCTATCATCCAAGAGACCCAGTACTTC | CASSHRSIIQETQYF
- | TRBJ2-1 | - | TRBV28 | TGTGCCAGCACTCAGAATCAGGACAATGAGCAGTTCTTC | CASTQNQDNEQFF
- | TRBJ2-3 | - | TRBV18 | TGTGCCAGCTCCTACGATGGCGGGTTCGCAGATACGCAGTATTTT | CASSYDGGFADTQYF
- | TRBJ2-1 | TRBD2 | TRBV19 | TGTGCCAGTAGTATCCAACTAGCGGGAGGATACAATGAGCAGTTCTTC | CASSIQLAGGYNEQFF
few | TRBJ2-7 | TRBD1 | TRBV18 | TGTGCCAGCTCACCGCTTTCAATGGCAGGGGGCTTCTACGAGCAGTACTTC | CASSPLSMAGGFYEQYF
few | TRBJ2-1 | TRBD2 | TRBV9 | TGTGCCAGCAGCGTATCCGGGACTAGCGGGAGGAATGAGCAGTTCTTC | CASSVSGTSGRNEQFF
- | TRBJ1-2 | TRBD1 | TRBV7-9 | TGTGCCAGCAGCGGTGGGGACAGGGGGAGCTATGGCTACACCTTC | CASSGGDRGSYGYTF
- | TRBJ2-7 | - | TRBV5-1 | TGCGCCAGCAGCTTGGATCCCCCTTCCTACGAGCAGTACTTC | CASSLDPPSYEQYF
- | TRBJ2-7 | TRBD1 | TRBV7-3 | TGTGCCAGCAGCTTCGGGACAGGGGGTGACTACGAGCAGTACTTC | CASSFGTGGDYEQYF
- | TRBJ2-3 | - | TRBV2 | TGTGCCAGCAGTGCTAGCACAGATACGCAGTATTTT | CASSASTDTQYF